A single sample gave rise to the 10 T cell receptor beta chains below, sequenced in a study of CD8 T cells in ankylosing spondylitis. From the 5' RACE reads, TCRdb called clonotypes with MiXCR, one entry per CDR3 protein. This table holds about 800,000 distinct CDR3 sequences, about 10% found once. General study findings and limits: What appeared characteristic of ankylosing spondylitis blood was a TCR beta motif of 7 or 8 highly homologous variants.

Their cognate antigens are unknown. Sequenced material: blood, either unsorted or a sorted T cell fraction (not recorded which). The receptors here all came from a male donor with ankylosing spondylitis.

This clonotype was counted between two and nine times. The chain links TRBV28 to TRBJ2-7; 8 bases are a match to TRBD1. V lost 4 bases, J lost 4 bases, and 6 bases stayed unmatched. The CDR3 covers 14 residues. Germline V gives CDR1 MDHEN, CDR2 SYDVKM. CDR3 region: CASSSTDRVYEQYF. DNA for the CDR3: TGTGCCAGCAGTTCGACGGACAGGGTGTACGAGCAGTACTTC.

The chain uses TRBV20-1 and TRBJ2-3, with TRBD2 identical over 9 bases. This CDR3 spans 16 amino acids. The germline V gene has CDR1 DFQATT and CDR2 SNEGSKA (reference sequence). With 5 bases clipped from V and 3 bases from J, the junction kept 12 bases outside the gene matches. CDR3 sequence reads: CSAPTSPREGTDTQYF. CDR3 in DNA: TGCAGTGCTCCCACCTCCCCGCGGGAGGGTACAGATACGCAGTATTTT.

Only a few counts were recorded for this clonotype. The CDR3 region has the DNA TGCAGTGCTAACTTGGCCGGCCATGCGGGGCAGTACTTC. Amino acid sequence: CSANLAGHAGQYF. The chain combines TRBV20-1 with TRBJ2-7; maybe TRBD2 (5 bases). The CDR3 is 13 amino acids. V was trimmed by 4 bases and J by 9 bases, leaving 19 bases between them. In germline, CDR1 is DFQATT, CDR2 SNEGSKA (reference sequence).

The chain combines TRBV5-1 with TRBJ1-1, with D tentatively TRBD1 (6 bases). Germline CDR1 and CDR2: SGHRS and YFSETQ. V was cut by 4 bases and J by 7 bases, with 14 bases left in between. The length of the CDR3 is 13 residues. For the CDR3, the DNA is TGCGCCAGCAGCCCCGACAGGTTGGGTGAAGCTTTCTTT. Protein sequence: CASSPDRLGEAFF.

V and J are TRBV20-1 and TRBJ1-3; D unclear. The CDR3 spans 15 residues. The V gene's germline CDR1 is DFQATT and CDR2 SNEGSKA (reference sequence). Trimming removed 1 base at V and 0 bases at J, with 10 bases between. Written as DNA, the CDR3 is TGCAGTGCTAGAGTGGGCACAAGCTCTGGAAACACCATATATTTT. It yields the protein CSARVGTSSGNTIYF.

This clonotype was observed a few times. V usage is TRBV5-1 and J usage is TRBJ2-7, with 9 bases matching TRBD2. CDR1 and CDR2 from the germline V gene are SGHRS and YFSETQ. Trimming took 4 bases from V and 5 from J; bases not matched to a gene: 13. This CDR3 spans 16 amino acids. The CDR3 loop reads CASSPGGSGSKDEQYF. Written as DNA, the CDR3 is TGCGCCAGCAGCCCGGGTGGTAGCGGGAGCAAAGACGAGCAGTACTTC.

The table lists this clonotype with many counts. The J gene is TRBJ2-7, the V gene TRBV6-2 or TRBV6-3, with a tentative D call TRBD2 (6 bases). This CDR3 is built from 16 residues. Germline CDR1 MNHEY, CDR2 SVGEGT. The germline V and J ends were trimmed by 5 bases and 0 bases, with 17 bases remaining between them. The CDR3 here is CASSPFGSGYSYEQYF. The CDR3 DNA is TGTGCCAGCAGTCCCTTCGGTAGCGGATACTCCTACGAGCAGTACTTC.

This clonotype came up a few times. This chain uses TRBV4-3 with TRBJ2-5; D might be TRBD1 (6 bases). The CDR3 runs to 14 residues. Trimming removed 2 bases from V and 5 bases from J, with 12 bases in between. CDR1 is LGHNA and CDR2 is YSLEER in the germline V gene. This chain's CDR3 is CASSQKNRDETQYF. The CDR3, as DNA: TGCGCCAGCAGCCAAAAAAACAGGGATGAGACCCAGTACTTC.

The chain employs TRBV4-2 and TRBJ2-1; the D gene is possibly TRBD1 (5 bases). This CDR3 region has 14 residues. Trimming removed 0 bases from V and 6 bases from J, with 9 bases in between. Germline CDR1 and CDR2: LGHNA and YNFKEQ. CDR3 in amino acids: CASSQDYRPNEQFF. CDR3 nucleotides: TGTGCCAGCAGCCAAGATTACAGGCCCAATGAGCAGTTCTTC.

This clonotype was counted only a few times. This rearrangement joins TRBV6-1 to TRBJ1-1; no definite D call. The CDR3 extends over 16 amino acids. V gave up 6 bases and J gave up 2 bases, with 19 bases separating them. Per germline, CDR1 MNHNS and CDR2 SASEGT. Written as DNA, the CDR3 is TGTGCCAGCAGGCCTACCCTCGGACGTTTAAACACTGAAGCTTTCTTT. Translating gives CASRPTLGRLNTEAFF.